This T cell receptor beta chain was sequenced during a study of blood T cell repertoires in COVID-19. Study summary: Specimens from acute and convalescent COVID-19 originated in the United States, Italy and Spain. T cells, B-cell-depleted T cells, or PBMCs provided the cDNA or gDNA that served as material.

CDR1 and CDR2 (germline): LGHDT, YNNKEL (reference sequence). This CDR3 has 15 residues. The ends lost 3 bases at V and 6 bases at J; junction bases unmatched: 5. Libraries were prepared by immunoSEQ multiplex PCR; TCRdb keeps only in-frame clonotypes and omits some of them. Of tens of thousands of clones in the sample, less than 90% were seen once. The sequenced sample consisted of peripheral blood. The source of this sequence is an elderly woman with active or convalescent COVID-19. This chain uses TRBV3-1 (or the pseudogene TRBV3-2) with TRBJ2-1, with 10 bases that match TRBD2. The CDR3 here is CASSQFSGGFNEQFF. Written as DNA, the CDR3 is TGTGCCAGCAGCCAGTTTAGCGGGGGGTTCAATGAGCAGTTCTTC.